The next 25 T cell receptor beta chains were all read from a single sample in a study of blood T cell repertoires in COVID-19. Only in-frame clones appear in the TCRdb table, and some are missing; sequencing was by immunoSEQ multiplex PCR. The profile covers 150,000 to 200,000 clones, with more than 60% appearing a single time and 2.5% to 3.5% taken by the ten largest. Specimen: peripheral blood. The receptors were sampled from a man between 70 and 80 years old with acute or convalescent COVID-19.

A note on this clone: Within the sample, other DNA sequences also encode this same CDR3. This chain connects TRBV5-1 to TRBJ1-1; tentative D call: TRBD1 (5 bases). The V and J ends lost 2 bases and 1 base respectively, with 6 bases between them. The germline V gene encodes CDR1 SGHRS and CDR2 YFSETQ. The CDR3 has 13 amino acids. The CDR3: CASSFQGNTEAFF. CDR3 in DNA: TGCGCCAGCAGCTTCCAGGGGAACACTGAAGCTTTCTTT.

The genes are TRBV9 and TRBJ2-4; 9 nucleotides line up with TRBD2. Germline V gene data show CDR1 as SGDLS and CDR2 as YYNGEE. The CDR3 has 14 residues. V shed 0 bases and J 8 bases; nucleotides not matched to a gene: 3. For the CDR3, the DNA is TGTGCCAGCAGCGTAGTACCTAGCGGGGACATTCAGTACTTC. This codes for CASSVVPSGDIQYF.

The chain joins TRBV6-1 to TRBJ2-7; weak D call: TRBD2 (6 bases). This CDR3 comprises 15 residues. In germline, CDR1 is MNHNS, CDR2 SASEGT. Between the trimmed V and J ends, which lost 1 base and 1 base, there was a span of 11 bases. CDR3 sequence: CASSEGDGGSYEQYF. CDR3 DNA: TGTGCCAGCAGTGAAGGGGACGGGGGATCCTACGAGCAGTACTTC.

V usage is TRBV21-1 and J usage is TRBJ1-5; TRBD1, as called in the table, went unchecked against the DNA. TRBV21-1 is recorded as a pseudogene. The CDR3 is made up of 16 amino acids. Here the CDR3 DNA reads TGTGCCAGCAGCGAGGGACAGGGGGCGAACAATCAGCCCCAGCATTTT. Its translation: CASSEGQGANNQPQHF.

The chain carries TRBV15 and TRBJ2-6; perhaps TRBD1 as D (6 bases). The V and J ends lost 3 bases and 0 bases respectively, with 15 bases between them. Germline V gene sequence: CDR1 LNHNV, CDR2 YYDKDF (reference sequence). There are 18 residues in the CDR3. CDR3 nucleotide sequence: TGTGCCACCAGCAGTTTAACGGACAGCAACTCTGGGGCCAACGTCCTGACTTTC. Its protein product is CATSSLTDSNSGANVLTF.

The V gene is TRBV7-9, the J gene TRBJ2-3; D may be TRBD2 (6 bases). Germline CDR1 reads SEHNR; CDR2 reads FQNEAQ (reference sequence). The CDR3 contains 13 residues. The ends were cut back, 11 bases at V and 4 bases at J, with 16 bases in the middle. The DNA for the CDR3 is TGTGCCGCGGGGAAAGTCTCGGCAGATACGCAGTATTTT. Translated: CAAGKVSADTQYF.

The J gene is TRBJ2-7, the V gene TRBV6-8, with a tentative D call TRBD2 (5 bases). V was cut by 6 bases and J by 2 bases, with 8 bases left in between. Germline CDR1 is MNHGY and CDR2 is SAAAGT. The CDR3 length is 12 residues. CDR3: CASRLVTYEQYF. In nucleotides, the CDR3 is TGTGCCAGCAGACTAGTCACCTACGAGCAGTACTTC.

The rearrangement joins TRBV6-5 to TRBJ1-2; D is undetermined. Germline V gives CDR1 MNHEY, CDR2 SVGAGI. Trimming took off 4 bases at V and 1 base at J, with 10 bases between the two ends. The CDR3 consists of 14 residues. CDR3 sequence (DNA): TGTGCCAGCAGTTTCGCGACATATAACTATGGCTACACCTTC. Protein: CASSFATYNYGYTF.

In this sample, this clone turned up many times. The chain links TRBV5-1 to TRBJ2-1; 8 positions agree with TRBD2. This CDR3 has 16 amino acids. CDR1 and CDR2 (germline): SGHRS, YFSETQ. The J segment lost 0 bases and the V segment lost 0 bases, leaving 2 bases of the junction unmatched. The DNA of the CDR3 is TGCGCCAGCAGCTTGGTTAGCGGGAACTCCTACAATGAGCAGTTCTTC. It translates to CASSLVSGNSYNEQFF.

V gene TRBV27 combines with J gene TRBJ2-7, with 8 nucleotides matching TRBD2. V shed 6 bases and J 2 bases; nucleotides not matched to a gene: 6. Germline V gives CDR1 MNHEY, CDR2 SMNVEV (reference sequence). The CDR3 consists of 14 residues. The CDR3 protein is CASSYLAGTYEQYF. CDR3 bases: TGTGCCAGCAGCTATCTAGCGGGTACCTACGAGCAGTACTTC.

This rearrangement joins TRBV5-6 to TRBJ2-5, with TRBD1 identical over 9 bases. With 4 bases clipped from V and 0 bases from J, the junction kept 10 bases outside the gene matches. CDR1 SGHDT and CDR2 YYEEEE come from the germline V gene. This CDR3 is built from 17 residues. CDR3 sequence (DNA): TGTGCCAGCAGCAAGGGACAGGGAGGCGGTCACCAAGAGACCCAGTACTTC. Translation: CASSKGQGGGHQETQYF.

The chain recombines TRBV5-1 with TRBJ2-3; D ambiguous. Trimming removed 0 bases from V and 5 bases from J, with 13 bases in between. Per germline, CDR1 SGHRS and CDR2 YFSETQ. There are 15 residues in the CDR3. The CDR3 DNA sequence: TGCGCCAGCAGCTTGGACGTAGCCCCGGGAGATACGCAGTATTTT. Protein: CASSLDVAPGDTQYF.

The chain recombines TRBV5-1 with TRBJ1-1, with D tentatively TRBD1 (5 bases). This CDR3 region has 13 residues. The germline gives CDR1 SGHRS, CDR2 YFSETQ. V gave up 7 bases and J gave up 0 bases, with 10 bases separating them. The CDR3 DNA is TGCGCCAGCGGCAGGGATCTGAACACTGAAGCTTTCTTT. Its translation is CASGRDLNTEAFF.

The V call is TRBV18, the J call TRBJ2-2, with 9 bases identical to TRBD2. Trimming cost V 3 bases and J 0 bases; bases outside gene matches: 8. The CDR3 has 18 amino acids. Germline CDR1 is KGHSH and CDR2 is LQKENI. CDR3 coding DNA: TGTGCCAGCTCACCCGTTCCGAGCGGGGGGTCGAACACCGGGGAGCTGTTTTTT. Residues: CASSPVPSGGSNTGELFF.

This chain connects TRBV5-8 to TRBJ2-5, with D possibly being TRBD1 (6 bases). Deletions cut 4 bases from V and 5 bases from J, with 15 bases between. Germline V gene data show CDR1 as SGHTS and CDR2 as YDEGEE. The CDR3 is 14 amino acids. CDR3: CASSLDSTPETQYF. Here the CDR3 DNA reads TGTGCCAGCAGCCTGGACAGCACCCCGGAGACCCAGTACTTC. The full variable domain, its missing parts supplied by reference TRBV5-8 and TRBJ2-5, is EAGVTQSPTHLIKTRGQQATLRCSPISGHTSVYWYQQALGLGLQFLLWYDEGEERNRGNFPPRFSGRQFPNYSSELNVNALELEDSALYLCASSLDSTPETQYFGPGTRLLVL.

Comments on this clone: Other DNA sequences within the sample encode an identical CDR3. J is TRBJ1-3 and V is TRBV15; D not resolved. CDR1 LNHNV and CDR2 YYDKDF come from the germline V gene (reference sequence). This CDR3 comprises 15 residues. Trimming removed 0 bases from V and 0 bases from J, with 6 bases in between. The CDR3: CATSRDRGSGNTIYF. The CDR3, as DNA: TGTGCCACCAGCAGAGATCGGGGCTCTGGAAACACCATATATTTT.

Here the CDR3 DNA reads TGCGCCAGCAGAGACATTACCGGTCAGCGGGAGCTGTTTTTT. Translation gives CASRDITGQRELFF. This chain connects TRBV5-1 to TRBJ2-2; D ambiguous. From germline, CDR1 is SGHRS and CDR2 YFSETQ. The CDR3 runs 14 residues. V lost 5 bases and J 9 bases, leaving 17 bases between the germline ends. The full variable domain, its missing parts supplied by reference TRBV5-1 and TRBJ2-2, is KAGVTQTPRYLIKTRGQQVTLSCSPISGHRSVSWYQQTPGQGLQFLFEYFSETQRNKGNFPGRFSGRQFSNSRSEMNVSTLELGDSALYLCASRDITGQRELFFGEGSRLTVL.

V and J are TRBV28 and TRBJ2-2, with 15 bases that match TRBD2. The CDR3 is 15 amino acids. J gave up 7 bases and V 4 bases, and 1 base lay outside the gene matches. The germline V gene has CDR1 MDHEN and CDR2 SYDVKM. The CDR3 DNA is TGTGCCAGCAGTTCGGGACTAGCGGGGGGCGGGGAGCTGTTTTTT. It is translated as CASSSGLAGGGELFF.

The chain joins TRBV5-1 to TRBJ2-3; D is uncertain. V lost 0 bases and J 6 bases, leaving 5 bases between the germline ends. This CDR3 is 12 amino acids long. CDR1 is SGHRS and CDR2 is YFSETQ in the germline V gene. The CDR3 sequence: CASSLDIDTQYF. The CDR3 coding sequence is TGCGCCAGCAGCTTGGATATCGATACGCAGTATTTT.

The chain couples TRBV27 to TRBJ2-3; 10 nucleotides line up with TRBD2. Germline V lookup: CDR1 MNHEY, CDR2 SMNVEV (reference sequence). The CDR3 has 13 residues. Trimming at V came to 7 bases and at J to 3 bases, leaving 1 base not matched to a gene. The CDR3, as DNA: TGTGCCAGCAAGGGACTAGCGACAGATACGCAGTATTTT. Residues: CASKGLATDTQYF.

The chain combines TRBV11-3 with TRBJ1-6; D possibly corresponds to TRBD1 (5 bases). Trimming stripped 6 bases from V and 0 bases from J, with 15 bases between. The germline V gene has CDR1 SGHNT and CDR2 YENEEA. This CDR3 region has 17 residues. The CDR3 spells CASSPGDRSSYNSPLHF. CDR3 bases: TGTGCCAGCAGTCCGGGGGATAGGAGCTCCTATAATTCACCCCTCCACTTT.

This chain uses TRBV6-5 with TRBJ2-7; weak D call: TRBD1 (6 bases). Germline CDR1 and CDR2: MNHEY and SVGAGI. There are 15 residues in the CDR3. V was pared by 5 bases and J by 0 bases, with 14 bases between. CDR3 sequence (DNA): TGTGCCAGCAGTATAAGGGGGTCGGTCTCCTACGAGCAGTACTTC. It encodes CASSIRGSVSYEQYF.

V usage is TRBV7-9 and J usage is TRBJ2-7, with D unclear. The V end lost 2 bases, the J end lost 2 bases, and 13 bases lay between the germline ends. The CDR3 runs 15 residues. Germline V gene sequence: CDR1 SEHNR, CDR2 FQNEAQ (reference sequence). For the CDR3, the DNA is TGTGCCAGCAGCTTACGGTCAGGCTCGCCCTACGAGCAGTACTTC. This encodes CASSLRSGSPYEQYF.

CDR3 sequence: CSVLQGGLMNTEAFF. In nucleotides, the CDR3 is TGCAGCGTGTTACAGGGTGGTTTGATGAACACTGAAGCTTTCTTT. The V call is TRBV29-1, the J call TRBJ1-1, with D tentatively TRBD1 (6 bases). The V gene's germline CDR1 is SQVTM and CDR2 ANQGSEA. Deletions cut 6 bases from V and 0 bases from J, with 17 bases between. This CDR3 is built from 15 residues.

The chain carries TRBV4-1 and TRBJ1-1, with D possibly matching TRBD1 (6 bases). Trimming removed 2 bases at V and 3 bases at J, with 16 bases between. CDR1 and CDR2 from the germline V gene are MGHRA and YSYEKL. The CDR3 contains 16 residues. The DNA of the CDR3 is TGCGCCAGCAGCCAAACCCCAGGGGTTTACGACACTGAAGCTTTCTTT. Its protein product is CASSQTPGVYDTEAFF.